What follows describes a single TCR beta chain. No antigen is known for it. The junction shows a germline mismatch at one end, possibly a read error. The data derive from a study of tumor-infiltrating lymphocytes in primary liver carcinoma. About the study: Patients, male and female, were 30 to 69 years old. Samples gave roughly 3.65 to 7.13 million productive TCRbeta reads, similar across tissue types.

Scientists recovered RNA and DNA together from around 20-30 mg of unsorted bulk tissue. Those sampled were patients whose primary liver carcinoma was treated by surgical resection. General observations from the study: Representation across all five tumor regions was limited to only about 8-25% of top clones.

The CDR3 spans 19 residues. The germline V gene encodes CDR1 SGHNT and CDR2 YYREEE (reference sequence). The input was 500 ng total RNA; TCR beta cDNA was made from it with a constant-region primer. The TCR beta library was amplified through three nested multiplex PCR rounds in a modified ARM-PCR procedure. TRBV1-TRBV30 forward primers and a C-beta reverse primer were used in the first two PCR rounds, which each ran for 9 to 10 cycles. TCRdb analysed the multiplex PCR reads with MiXCR anew, one entry per CDR3 protein. Of some 180,000 distinct CDR3 sequences listed, around 81% are singletons. Sequencing was carried out using tumor tissue from primary liver carcinoma. The TCR originated in a man in his forties with primary liver carcinoma and hepatitis B virus infection. The chain recombines TRBV5-4 with TRBJ2-6; D is perhaps TRBD2 (5 bases). CDR3 protein: CASSLEWAAGVSGSNVLTF. The DNA for the CDR3 is TGTGCCAGCAGCTTGGAGTGGGCAGCCGGGGTCTCTGGGTCCAACGTCCTGACTTTC.